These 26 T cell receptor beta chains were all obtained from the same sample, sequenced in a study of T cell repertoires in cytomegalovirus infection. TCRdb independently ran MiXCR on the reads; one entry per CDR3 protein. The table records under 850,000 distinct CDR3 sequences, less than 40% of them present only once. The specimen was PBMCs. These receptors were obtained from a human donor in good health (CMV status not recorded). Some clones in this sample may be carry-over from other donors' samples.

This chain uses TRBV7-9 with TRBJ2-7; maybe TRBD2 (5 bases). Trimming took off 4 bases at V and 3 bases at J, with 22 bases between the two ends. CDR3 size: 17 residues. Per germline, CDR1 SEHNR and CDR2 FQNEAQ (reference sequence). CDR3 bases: TGTGCCAGCAGCTCCCCCCAATTAGCTTCGGGGTACTACGAGCAGTACTTC. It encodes CASSSPQLASGYYEQYF. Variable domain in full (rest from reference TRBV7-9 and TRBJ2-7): DTGVSQNPRHKITKRGQNVTFRCDPISEHNRLYWYRQTLGQGPEFLTYFQNEAQLEKSRLLSDRFSAERPKGSFSTLEIQRTEQGDSAMYLCASSSPQLASGYYEQYFGPGTRLTVT.

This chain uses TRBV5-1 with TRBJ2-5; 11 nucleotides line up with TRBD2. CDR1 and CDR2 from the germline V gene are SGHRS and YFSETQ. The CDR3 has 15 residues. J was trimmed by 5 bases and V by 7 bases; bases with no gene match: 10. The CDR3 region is CASPPRLAGKETQYF. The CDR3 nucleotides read TGCGCCAGCCCCCCCCGACTAGCGGGGAAGGAGACCCAGTACTTC.

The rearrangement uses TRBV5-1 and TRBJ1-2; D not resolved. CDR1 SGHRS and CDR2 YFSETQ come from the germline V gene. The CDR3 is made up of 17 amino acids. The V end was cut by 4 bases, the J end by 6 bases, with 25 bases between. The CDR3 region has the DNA TGCGCCAGCAGCCCATACTCCCCCGGGAAGACAAGCAATGGCTACACCTTC. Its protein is CASSPYSPGKTSNGYTF.

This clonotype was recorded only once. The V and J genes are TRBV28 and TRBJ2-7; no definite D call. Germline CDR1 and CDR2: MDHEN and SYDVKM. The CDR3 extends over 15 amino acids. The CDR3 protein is CASSSAAYPPHEQYF. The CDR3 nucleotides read TGTGCTAGCTCTTCCGCCGCTTACCCCCCCCACGAGCAGTACTTC.

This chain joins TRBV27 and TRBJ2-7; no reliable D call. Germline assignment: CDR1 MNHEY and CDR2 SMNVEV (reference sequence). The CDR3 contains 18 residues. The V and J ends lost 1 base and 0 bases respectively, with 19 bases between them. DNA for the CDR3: TGTGCCAGCAGTTTATTCCCTATGGTCAGAGTCAACTCCTACGAGCAGTACTTC. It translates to CASSLFPMVRVNSYEQYF.

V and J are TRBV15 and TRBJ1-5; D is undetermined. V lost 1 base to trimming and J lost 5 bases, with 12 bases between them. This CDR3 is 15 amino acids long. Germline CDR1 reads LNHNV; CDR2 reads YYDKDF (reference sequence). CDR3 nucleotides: TGTGCCACCAGCAGAGTTCGGACGGACGATCAGCCCCAGCATTTT. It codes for CATSRVRTDDQPQHF.

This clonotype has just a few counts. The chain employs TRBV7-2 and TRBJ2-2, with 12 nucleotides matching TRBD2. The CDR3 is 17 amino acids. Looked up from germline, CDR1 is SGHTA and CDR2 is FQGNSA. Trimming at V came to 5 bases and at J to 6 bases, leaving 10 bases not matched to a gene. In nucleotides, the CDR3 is TGTGCCAGCAGCCTCGCTCTAGCGGGGGGGACCTCCGGGGAGCTGTTTTTT. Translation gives CASSLALAGGTSGELFF.

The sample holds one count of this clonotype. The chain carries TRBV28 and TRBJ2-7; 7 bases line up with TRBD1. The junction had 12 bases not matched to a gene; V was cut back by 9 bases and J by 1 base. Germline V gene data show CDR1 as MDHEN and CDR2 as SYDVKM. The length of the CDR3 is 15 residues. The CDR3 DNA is TGTGCCAGTAAAGTGAGGCAGGGGGTGTCCTACGAGCAGTACTTC. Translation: CASKVRQGVSYEQYF.

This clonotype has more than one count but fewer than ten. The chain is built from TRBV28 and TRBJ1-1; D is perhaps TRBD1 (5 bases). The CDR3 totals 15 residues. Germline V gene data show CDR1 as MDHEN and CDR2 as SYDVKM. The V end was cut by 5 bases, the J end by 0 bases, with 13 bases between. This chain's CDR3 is CASSPPGRMNTEAFF. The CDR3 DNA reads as TGTGCCAGCAGTCCCCCGGGACGGATGAACACTGAAGCTTTCTTT.

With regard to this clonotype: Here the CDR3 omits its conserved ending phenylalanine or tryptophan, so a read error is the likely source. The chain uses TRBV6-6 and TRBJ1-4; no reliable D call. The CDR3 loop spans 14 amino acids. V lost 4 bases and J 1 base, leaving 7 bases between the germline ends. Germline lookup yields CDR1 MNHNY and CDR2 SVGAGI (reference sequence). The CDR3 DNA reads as TGTGCCAGCAGTTTCGTTGAAACTAATGAAAAACTGTTTGTT. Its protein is CASSFVETNEKLFV.

CDR3 protein: CASSPRGLVGLGEQFF. For the CDR3, the DNA is TGCGCCAGCAGCCCCAGAGGACTAGTGGGATTGGGTGAGCAGTTCTTC. J is TRBJ2-1 and V is TRBV4-1, with 7 nucleotides matching TRBD2. CDR1 is MGHRA, CDR2 YSYEKL, per germline. V lost 4 bases, J lost 9 bases, and 15 bases stayed unmatched. There are 16 residues in the CDR3.

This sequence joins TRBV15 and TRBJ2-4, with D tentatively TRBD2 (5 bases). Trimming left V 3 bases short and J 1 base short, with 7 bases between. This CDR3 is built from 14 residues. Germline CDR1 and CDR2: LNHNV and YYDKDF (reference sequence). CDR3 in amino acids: CATSSGEAKNIQYF. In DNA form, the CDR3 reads TGTGCCACCAGCAGCGGGGAGGCCAAAAACATTCAGTACTTC.

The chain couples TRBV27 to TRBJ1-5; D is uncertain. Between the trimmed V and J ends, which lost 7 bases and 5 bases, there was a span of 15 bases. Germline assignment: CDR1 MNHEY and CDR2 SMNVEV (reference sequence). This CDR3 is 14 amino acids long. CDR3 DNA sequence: TGTGCCAGCAAACTATCGGCGGACTATCAGCCCCAGCATTTT. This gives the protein CASKLSADYQPQHF.

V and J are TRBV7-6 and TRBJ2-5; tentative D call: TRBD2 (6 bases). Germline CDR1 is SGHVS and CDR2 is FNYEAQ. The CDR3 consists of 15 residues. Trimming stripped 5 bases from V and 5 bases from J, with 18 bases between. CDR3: CASSLSGGGHETQYF. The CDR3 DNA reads TGTGCCAGCAGCCTATCCGGGGGTGGCCACGAGACCCAGTACTTC.

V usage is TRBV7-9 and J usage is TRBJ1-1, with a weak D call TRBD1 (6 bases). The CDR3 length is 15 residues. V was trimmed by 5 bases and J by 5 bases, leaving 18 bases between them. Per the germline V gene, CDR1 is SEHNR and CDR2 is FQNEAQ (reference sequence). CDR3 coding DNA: TGTGCCAGCAGCAAGACAGGATCAGAGGTAACTGAAGCTTTCTTT. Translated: CASSKTGSEVTEAFF.

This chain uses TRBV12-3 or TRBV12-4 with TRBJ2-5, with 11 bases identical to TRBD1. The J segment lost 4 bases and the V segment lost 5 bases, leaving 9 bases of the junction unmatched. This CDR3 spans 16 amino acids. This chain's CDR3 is CASSSVPGTGGETQYF. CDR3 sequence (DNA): TGTGCCAGCAGTAGCGTTCCCGGGACAGGGGGAGAGACCCAGTACTTC.

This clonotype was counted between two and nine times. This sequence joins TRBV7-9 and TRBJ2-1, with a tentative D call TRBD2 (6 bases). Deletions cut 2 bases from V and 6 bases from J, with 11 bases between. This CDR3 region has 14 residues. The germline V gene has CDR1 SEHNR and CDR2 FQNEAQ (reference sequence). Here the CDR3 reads CASSLNGGGNEQFF. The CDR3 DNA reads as TGTGCCAGCAGCTTAAACGGGGGAGGCAATGAGCAGTTCTTC.

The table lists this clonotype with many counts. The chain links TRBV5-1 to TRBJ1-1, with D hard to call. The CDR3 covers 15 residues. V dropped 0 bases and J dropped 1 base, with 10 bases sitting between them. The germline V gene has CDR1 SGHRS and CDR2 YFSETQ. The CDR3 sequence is CASSLVPGTNTEAFF. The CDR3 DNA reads TGCGCCAGCAGCTTGGTACCGGGAACGAACACTGAAGCTTTCTTT.

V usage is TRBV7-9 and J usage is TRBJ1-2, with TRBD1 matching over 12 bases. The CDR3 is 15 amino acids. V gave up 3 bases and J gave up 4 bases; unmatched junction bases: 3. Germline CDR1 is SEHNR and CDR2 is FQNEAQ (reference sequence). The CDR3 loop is CASSFGTGGSYGYTF. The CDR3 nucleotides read TGTGCCAGCAGCTTTGGGACAGGGGGCAGCTATGGCTACACCTTC.

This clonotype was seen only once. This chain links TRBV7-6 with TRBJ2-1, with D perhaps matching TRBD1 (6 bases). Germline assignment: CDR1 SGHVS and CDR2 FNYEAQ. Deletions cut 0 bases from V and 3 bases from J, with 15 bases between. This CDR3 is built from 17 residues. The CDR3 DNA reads TGTGCCAGCAGCTTAGCAGGGACAAGCGTGTTCTACAATGAGCAGTTCTTC. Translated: CASSLAGTSVFYNEQFF.

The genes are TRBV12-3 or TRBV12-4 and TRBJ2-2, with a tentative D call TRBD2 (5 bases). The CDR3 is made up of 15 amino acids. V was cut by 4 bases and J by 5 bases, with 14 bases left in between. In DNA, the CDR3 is TGTGCCAGCAGTTCCGCCGGGGTGGTAACCGGGGAGCTGTTTTTT. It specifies CASSSAGVVTGELFF.

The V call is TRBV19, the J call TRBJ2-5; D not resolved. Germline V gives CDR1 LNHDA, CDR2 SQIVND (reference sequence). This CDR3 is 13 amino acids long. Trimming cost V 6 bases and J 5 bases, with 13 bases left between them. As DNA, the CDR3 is TGTGCCAGTAGCAAAAGCCCTCGGGAGACCCAGTACTTC. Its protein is CASSKSPRETQYF. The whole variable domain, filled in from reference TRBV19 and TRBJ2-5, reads DGGITQSPKYLFRKEGQNVTLSCEQNLNHDAMYWYRQDPGQGLRLIYYSQIVNDFQKGDIAEGYSVSREKKESFPLTVTSAQKNPTAFYLCASSKSPRETQYFGPGTRLLVL.

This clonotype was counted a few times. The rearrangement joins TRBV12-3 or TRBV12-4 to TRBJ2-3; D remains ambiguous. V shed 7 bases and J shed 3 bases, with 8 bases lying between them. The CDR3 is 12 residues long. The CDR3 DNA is TGTGCCAGCACCCAGCGAACAGATACGCAGTATTTT. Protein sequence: CASTQRTDTQYF.

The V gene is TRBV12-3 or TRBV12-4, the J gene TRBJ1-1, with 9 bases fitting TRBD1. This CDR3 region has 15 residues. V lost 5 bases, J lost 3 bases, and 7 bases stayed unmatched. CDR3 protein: CASSPGQGSYTEAFF. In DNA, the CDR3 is TGTGCCAGCAGTCCGGGACAGGGTAGTTACACTGAAGCTTTCTTT.

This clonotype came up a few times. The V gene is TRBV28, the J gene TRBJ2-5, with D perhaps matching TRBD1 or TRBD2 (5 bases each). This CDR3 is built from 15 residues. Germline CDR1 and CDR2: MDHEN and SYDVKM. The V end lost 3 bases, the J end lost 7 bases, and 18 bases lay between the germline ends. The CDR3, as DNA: TGTGCCAGCAGTTTGATGAGCGGCAGGGTTGGGACCCAGTACTTC. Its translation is CASSLMSGRVGTQYF.

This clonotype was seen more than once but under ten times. The CDR3 DNA reads TGCAGTGCAAACCCCGGCGGCTATGGCTACACCTTC. Its translation is CSANPGGYGYTF. V and J are TRBV20-1 and TRBJ1-2, with D unclear. The CDR3 spans 12 residues. Germline CDR1 DFQATT, CDR2 SNEGSKA (reference sequence). V dropped 6 bases and J dropped 4 bases, with 12 bases sitting between them.